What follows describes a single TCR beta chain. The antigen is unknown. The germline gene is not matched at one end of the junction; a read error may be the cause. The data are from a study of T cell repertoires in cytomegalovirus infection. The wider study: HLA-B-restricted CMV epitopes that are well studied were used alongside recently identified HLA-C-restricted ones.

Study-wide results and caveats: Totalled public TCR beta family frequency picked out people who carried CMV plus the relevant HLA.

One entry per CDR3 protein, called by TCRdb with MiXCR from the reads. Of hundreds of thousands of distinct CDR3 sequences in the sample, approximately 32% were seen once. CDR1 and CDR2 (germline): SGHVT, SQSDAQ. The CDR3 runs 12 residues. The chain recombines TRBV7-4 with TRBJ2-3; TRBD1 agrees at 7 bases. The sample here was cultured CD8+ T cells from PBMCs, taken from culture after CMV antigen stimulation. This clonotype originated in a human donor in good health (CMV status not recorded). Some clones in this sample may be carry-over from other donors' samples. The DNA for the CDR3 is TGTGCCAGCACTCTAGGGGGCAGTGCCAAGGATTTT. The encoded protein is CASTLGGSAKDF.